This T cell receptor (beta chain) was documented in a study of blood T cell repertoires in COVID-19. The repertoire was sequenced with immunoSEQ multiplex PCR; TCRdb's copy has only in-frame clones and lacks some. Found here are roughly 240,000 clones, approximately 89% of them singletons; the top ten hold 1.5% to 2%. This CDR3 has 19 amino acids. Trimming at V came to 5 bases and at J to 5 bases, leaving 20 bases not matched to a gene. CDR1 SEHNR and CDR2 FQNEAQ come from the germline V gene (reference sequence). V is TRBV7-9 and J is TRBJ2-5, with 10 bases lining up with TRBD2. The sequence was obtained from a woman between 55 and 75 years old who had recovered from COVID-19. The sample was peripheral blood. The CDR3 protein is CASSLKSGGAWLGKETQYF. The DNA for the CDR3 is TGTGCCAGCAGCCTTAAGAGCGGGGGGGCCTGGTTGGGTAAGGAGACCCAGTACTTC.